This is a list of T cell receptor beta chains from one sample in a study of T cell changes during pregnancy in multiple sclerosis. TCRdb keeps only in-frame clones here, not all; method: immunoSEQ multiplex PCR. This sample has 75,000 to 90,000 clones, with about 92% found just once. This specimen was CD4+ T cells from peripheral blood mononuclear cells, taken before pregnancy. These receptors all come from a female donor with multiple sclerosis, enrolled in a pregnancy study. Both conserved end residues are part of each CDR3. A D gene is named only where the DNA matches it firmly. Rows may omit the clone size; those that give it use once, few, many or a size class.

J | size | V | D | CDR3 | DNA
TRBJ1-2 | - | TRBV6-1 | - | CASSEQGGANYGYTF | TGTGCCAGCAGTGAACAGGGAGGGGCTAACTATGGCTACACCTTC
TRBJ2-3 | - | TRBV5-4 | TRBD2 | CASSPDLGLASDTQYF | TGTGCCAGCAGCCCCGACCTCGGACTAGCTTCCGATACGCAGTATTTT
TRBJ2-2 | - | TRBV27 | TRBD2 | CASRGWGLAGDTNTGELFF | TGTGCCAGCAGGGGGTGGGGACTAGCGGGGGACACGAACACCGGGGAGCTGTTTTTT
TRBJ2-2 | - | TRBV5-1 | - | CASSLAGKGNTGELFF | TGCGCCAGCAGCTTGGCAGGGAAGGGGAACACCGGGGAGCTGTTTTTT
TRBJ1-4 | - | TRBV28 | TRBD1 | CASGGTANEKLFF | TGTGCCAGTGGGGGGACAGCTAATGAAAAACTGTTTTTT
TRBJ2-3 | - | TRBV9 | TRBD2 | CASSVLGGGGLGADTQYF | TGTGCCAGCAGCGTACTAGGAGGGGGGGGACTAGGGGCAGATACGCAGTATTTT
TRBJ2-1 | - | TRBV5-1 | TRBD2 | CASSPGLSNNEQFF | TGCGCCAGCAGCCCGGGACTATCTAACAATGAGCAGTTCTTC
TRBJ2-3 | - | TRBV2 | - | CASRSRGTTDTQYF | TGTGCCAGCAGGTCCCGGGGGACCACAGATACGCAGTATTTT
TRBJ1-4 | - | TRBV6-1 | - | CASSEQADEKLFF | TGTGCCAGCAGTGAACAGGCTGATGAAAAACTGTTTTTT
TRBJ2-1 | - | TRBV5-1 | - | CASSLVLRAGYNEQFF | TGCGCCAGCAGCTTGGTTTTGCGGGCCGGCTACAATGAGCAGTTCTTC
TRBJ2-5 | - | TRBV5-1 | - | CASSLVGGGQETQYF | TGCGCCAGCAGCTTGGTGGGGGGAGGCCAAGAGACCCAGTACTTC
TRBJ2-3 | - | TRBV7-9 | - | CASSLGGRETDTQYF | TGTGCCAGCAGCTTAGGAGGCAGGGAAACAGATACGCAGTATTTT
TRBJ2-1 | - | TRBV7-6 | - | CASSAGTLGEQFF | TGTGCCAGCAGCGCAGGGACACTCGGCGAGCAGTTCTTC
TRBJ1-2 | - | TRBV29-1 | TRBD1 | CSVTGEYEGIQDGYTF | TGCAGCGTCACAGGGGAATATGAGGGCATACAAGATGGCTACACCTTC
TRBJ2-3 | - | TRBV5-1 | TRBD1 | CASSRNPGTAISTDTQYF | TGCGCCAGCAGCCGAAACCCCGGGACAGCTATTAGCACAGATACGCAGTATTTT
TRBJ2-5 | - | TRBV29-1 | TRBD2 | CSVPTTSGETQYF | TGCAGCGTTCCAACGACTAGCGGGGAGACCCAGTACTTC
TRBJ1-1 | - | TRBV21-1 | - | CASSNDSRGRYTEAFF | TGTGCCAGCAGCAACGATAGCAGGGGGCGGTACACTGAAGCTTTCTTT
TRBJ2-1 | - | TRBV5-8 | - | CASSFGLHSYNEQFF | TGTGCCAGCAGCTTTGGCCTTCATTCCTACAATGAGCAGTTCTTC
TRBJ2-7 | few | TRBV4-1 | - | CASSQELRDTFYEQYF | TGCGCCAGCAGCCAAGAGTTAAGGGACACTTTCTACGAGCAGTACTTC
TRBJ2-7 | - | TRBV6-5 | TRBD1 | CASSSAGTASYEQYF | TGTGCCAGCAGTTCCGCCGGGACAGCCTCCTACGAGCAGTACTTC
TRBJ2-1 | - | TRBV6-1 | - | CASSAVSVYNEQFF | TGTGCCAGCAGTGCGGTGAGCGTTTACAATGAGCAGTTCTTC
TRBJ2-7 | - | TRBV10-1 | - | CATGRINYEQYF | TGCGCCACTGGGCGTATCAACTACGAGCAGTACTTC
TRBJ1-2 | - | TRBV28 | - | CASGNRDSGYTF | TGTGCCAGCGGAAACAGGGATTCTGGCTACACCTTC
TRBJ1-2 | once | TRBV19 | - | CASSPHNYGYTF | TGTGCCAGTAGTCCCCATAACTATGGCTACACCTTC
TRBJ1-1 | once | TRBV28 | - | CASSSLDMNTEAFF | TGTGCCAGCAGTTCTCTTGACATGAACACTGAAGCTTTCTTT
TRBJ2-2 | - | TRBV19 | - | CASSIDLRAANTGELFF | TGTGCCAGTAGTATAGATCTGCGAGCGGCAAACACCGGGGAGCTGTTTTTT
TRBJ2-7 | - | TRBV7-6 | - | CASSQGPHYEQYF | TGTGCCAGCAGCCAGGGGCCCCACTACGAGCAGTACTTC
TRBJ2-2 | - | TRBV9 | TRBD1 | CASSGTGAMAGELFF | TGTGCCAGCAGCGGGACAGGGGCGATGGCCGGGGAGCTGTTTTTT
TRBJ1-5 | - | TRBV2 | - | CASSVERNQPQHF | TGTGCCAGCAGTGTGGAGCGCAATCAGCCCCAGCATTTT
TRBJ1-2 | - | TRBV2 | TRBD1 | CASTGTAYGYTF | TGTGCCAGCACGGGGACAGCCTATGGCTACACCTTC
TRBJ1-6 | - | TRBV2 | TRBD1 | CASSYQQGAQNSPLHF | TGTGCCAGCAGCTACCAACAGGGGGCTCAGAATTCACCCCTCCACTTT
TRBJ1-2 | - | TRBV18 | TRBD1 | CASRLMAGGYGYTF | TGTGCCAGCCGACTTATGGCAGGGGGATATGGCTACACCTTC
TRBJ1-1 | - | TRBV9 | - | CASSVVIQGNTEAFF | TGTGCCAGCAGCGTAGTAATCCAGGGGAACACTGAAGCTTTCTTT
TRBJ2-1 | - | TRBV5-8 | TRBD1 | CASSSWTGDYNEQFF | TGTGCCAGCAGTTCATGGACAGGGGACTACAATGAGCAGTTCTTC
TRBJ2-1 | - | TRBV11-3 | - | CASSLSPGDLYEQFF | TGTGCCAGCAGCTTATCCCCGGGGGATCTCTATGAGCAGTTCTTC
TRBJ2-1 | once | TRBV28 | TRBD1 | CASPRSDGTGPHEQFF | TGTGCCAGCCCGCGCTCCGATGGGACAGGGCCCCATGAGCAGTTCTTC
TRBJ2-3 | - | TRBV5-1 | TRBD2 | CASSLSSGRSTDTQYF | TGCGCCAGCAGCTTGTCTAGCGGGAGGAGCACAGATACGCAGTATTTT
TRBJ2-2 | - | TRBV11-2 | - | CASSLGYSYTGELFF | TGTGCCAGCAGCTTAGGATACAGCTACACCGGGGAGCTGTTTTTT
TRBJ2-1 | - | TRBV18 | TRBD2 | CASSRRAGGPRDEQFF | TGTGCCAGCTCAAGAAGGGCGGGAGGGCCCCGAGATGAGCAGTTCTTC
TRBJ2-7 | - | TRBV15 | - | CATSRDRGYEQYF | TGTGCCACCAGCAGAGATCGAGGGTACGAGCAGTACTTC
TRBJ2-7 | - | TRBV7-9 | - | CASSASQGKATF | TGTGCCAGCAGCGCGTCACAGGGTAAGGCCACCTTC